The 22 T cell receptor beta chains listed next were all sequenced from one sample in a study of shared clonotypes between healthy human individuals. TCRdb's table, derived via immunoSEQ multiplex PCR, lists solely in-frame clones and lacks some. This table has 2.5 million or so clones, around 94% appearing once. Input material: naive CD4+ T cells sorted from blood. This sample's subset: CD45RA+ positively selected. The receptors originated from a man aged 18 to 29 in good health.

The V and J genes are TRBV2 and TRBJ2-3; no clear D gene. V was pared by 5 bases and J by 2 bases, with 11 bases between. This CDR3 comprises 14 residues. Germline CDR1 SNHLY, CDR2 FYNNEI. CDR3: CASSLNQITDTQYF. CDR3 DNA sequence: TGTGCCAGCAGTCTAAACCAGATCACAGATACGCAGTATTTT.

The V call is TRBV18, the J call TRBJ1-5; D is undetermined. CDR1 is KGHSH and CDR2 is LQKENI in the germline V gene. V was shortened by 2 bases and J by 0 bases, with 5 bases between the two germline ends. The CDR3 has 14 amino acids. In DNA form, the CDR3 reads TGTGCCAGCTCACCAATGTATAGCAATCAGCCCCAGCATTTT. This codes for CASSPMYSNQPQHF.

V is TRBV27 and J is TRBJ1-3; D is perhaps TRBD1 (5 bases). The CDR3 loop spans 17 amino acids. Germline CDR1 MNHEY, CDR2 SMNVEV (reference sequence). V was clipped by 5 bases and J by 0 bases, with 17 bases between them. CDR3 coding DNA: TGTGCCAGCAGTGCTCGGATGCGGGGGAACTCTGGAAACACCATATATTTT. Encoded protein: CASSARMRGNSGNTIYF.

The V call is TRBV6-6, the J call TRBJ1-5, with 7 bases matching TRBD1. Germline-derived CDR1 and CDR2 are MNHNY and SVGAGI (reference sequence). Trimming at V came to 6 bases and at J to 4 bases, leaving 9 bases not matched to a gene. The CDR3 length is 15 residues. This CDR3 is CASSYRQGGNQPQHF. The CDR3 DNA sequence: TGTGCCAGCAGCTACCGACAGGGAGGAAATCAGCCCCAGCATTTT.

This chain links TRBV15 with TRBJ2-7; D remains unclear. This CDR3 has 13 amino acids. V lost 3 bases and J lost 6, with 12 bases in between. CDR1 is LNHNV, CDR2 YYDKDF, per germline (reference sequence). CDR3: CATSRGSWGEQYF. DNA for the CDR3: TGTGCCACCAGCAGGGGCTCTTGGGGCGAGCAGTACTTC.

The V gene is TRBV5-4, the J gene TRBJ2-5; 9 nucleotides match TRBD1. CDR1 is SGHNT and CDR2 is YYREEE in the germline V gene (reference sequence). The junction had 12 bases not matched to a gene; V was cut back by 9 bases and J by 6 bases. This CDR3 spans 14 amino acids. The CDR3 bases are TGTGCCACCGGCCAACAGGGGGCTCAACAGACCCAGTACTTC. This sequence encodes CATGQQGAQQTQYF.

This chain's CDR3 is CASRDWTPLGGTDTQYF. CDR3 sequence (DNA): TGTGCCAGCAGAGATTGGACCCCCCTAGGGGGCACAGATACGCAGTATTTT. The chain has TRBV2 and TRBJ2-3; a weak D match, TRBD1 (5 bases). V dropped 6 bases and J dropped 1 base, with 20 bases sitting between them. From germline, CDR1 is SNHLY and CDR2 FYNNEI. The CDR3 is 17 amino acids.

This clone is a singleton in its sample. The gene calls are TRBV7-9 and TRBJ2-5, with a tentative D call TRBD2 (6 bases). Germline lookup yields CDR1 SEHNR and CDR2 FQNEAQ (reference sequence). The V and J ends lost 2 bases and 1 base respectively, with 11 bases between them. This CDR3 spans 15 amino acids. The CDR3 is CASSLQGGPQETQYF. The CDR3 DNA sequence: TGTGCCAGCAGCTTACAGGGAGGCCCCCAAGAGACCCAGTACTTC.

This chain links TRBV7-2 with TRBJ2-1; 8 nucleotides align to TRBD2. Germline CDR1 reads SGHTA; CDR2 reads FQGNSA. After removal of 1 base from V and 7 bases from J, the junction contained 6 bases not matched to a gene. There are 15 residues in the CDR3. The CDR3 nucleotides read TGTGCCAGCAGCTTAGAAGCGGGAGTTGAGAATGAGCAGTTCTTC. Its protein product is CASSLEAGVENEQFF.

The chain employs TRBV28 and TRBJ1-4; no firm D call. Germline CDR1 is MDHEN and CDR2 is SYDVKM. The length of the CDR3 is 12 residues. With 6 bases removed from V and 7 bases from J, the gap between germline ends came to 9 bases. The CDR3 coding sequence is TGTGCCAGCAGACGACATGGTGAAAAACTGTTTTTT. This encodes CASRRHGEKLFF.

Concerning this clone: The sample carries other DNA sequences with the same CDR3. The chain uses TRBV7-2 and TRBJ2-3; D unclear. The ends were cut back, 0 bases at V and 0 bases at J, with 7 bases in the middle. The CDR3 runs to 15 residues. Germline assignment: CDR1 SGHTA and CDR2 FQGNSA. In DNA, the CDR3 is TGTGCCAGCAGCTTAGCGGGTTTAAGCACAGATACGCAGTATTTT. It yields the protein CASSLAGLSTDTQYF.

With respect to this clone: Other nucleotide sequences from this sample produce the same CDR3. This sequence joins TRBV9 and TRBJ2-5; no firm D call. The germline gives CDR1 SGDLS, CDR2 YYNGEE. CDR3 length equals 12 residues. Deletions cut 0 bases from V and 5 bases from J, with 5 bases between. CDR3 sequence reads: CASSVGQETQYF. CDR3 coding DNA: TGTGCCAGCAGCGTAGGTCAGGAGACCCAGTACTTC.

V usage is TRBV2 and J usage is TRBJ2-3, with 7 bases lining up with TRBD2. The V segment lost 8 bases and the J segment 0 bases; nucleotides outside the gene matches: 5. The CDR3 covers 14 residues. From germline, CDR1 is SNHLY and CDR2 FYNNEI. The CDR3 bases are TGTGCCAGCGAGATGGGGGGGAGCACAGATACGCAGTATTTT. Protein: CASEMGGSTDTQYF.

The gene calls are TRBV19 and TRBJ1-5; TRBD1 agrees at 10 bases. The CDR3 contains 17 residues. Losses at the gene ends were 5 bases for V and 0 bases for J; bases not matched to a gene: 7. Germline loops: CDR1 LNHDA, CDR2 SQIVND (reference sequence). CDR3 DNA sequence: TGTGCCAGTAGTCACCCGGGACAGGGGAATAGCAATCAGCCCCAGCATTTT. Translation: CASSHPGQGNSNQPQHF.

The chain carries TRBV19 and TRBJ2-5, with D perhaps matching TRBD1 (5 bases). The CDR3 consists of 13 residues. Germline loops: CDR1 LNHDA, CDR2 SQIVND (reference sequence). The germline V and J ends were trimmed by 1 base and 8 bases, with 11 bases remaining between them. The CDR3 nucleotides read TGTGCCAGTAGTATAGCCCAGGGTGGCACCCAGTACTTC. Translation: CASSIAQGGTQYF.

The V call is TRBV4-1, the J call TRBJ2-2, with 10 bases identical to TRBD1. The germline gives CDR1 MGHRA, CDR2 YSYEKL. V was clipped by 2 bases and J by 5 bases; unmatched bases: 5. The CDR3 spans 16 residues. The CDR3 region has the DNA TGCGCCAGCAGCCAACCGGGACAGGGGAGGACCGGGGAGCTGTTTTTT. Translation: CASSQPGQGRTGELFF.

The genes are TRBV18 and TRBJ2-4; the match to TRBD2 covers 7 bases. The CDR3 is 16 amino acids. CDR1 is KGHSH and CDR2 is LQKENI in the germline V gene. V shed 2 bases and J 6 bases; nucleotides not matched to a gene: 10. CDR3: CASSPSGALTRNIQYF. CDR3 nucleotides: TGTGCCAGCTCACCAAGCGGGGCCCTAACAAGAAACATTCAGTACTTC.

V gene TRBV14 combines with J gene TRBJ2-1; tentative D call: TRBD2 (6 bases). In germline, CDR1 is SGHDN, CDR2 FVKESK. V dropped 10 bases and J dropped 0 bases, with 16 bases sitting between them. The CDR3 covers 15 residues. CDR3 residues: CAKSGPGDSYNEQFF. The DNA for the CDR3 is TGTGCCAAGTCGGGACCGGGGGACTCCTACAATGAGCAGTTCTTC.

The rearrangement joins TRBV6-6 to TRBJ2-7, with D tentatively TRBD1 (6 bases). V was clipped by 8 bases and J by 4 bases, with 15 bases between them. This CDR3 comprises 13 residues. Germline loops: CDR1 MNHNY, CDR2 SVGAGI (reference sequence). The CDR3 sequence: CASLVGGQYEQYF. The CDR3 DNA sequence: TGTGCCAGCCTTGTAGGGGGTCAATACGAGCAGTACTTC.

For this clone: Other DNA sequences within the sample encode an identical CDR3. This sequence joins TRBV11-2 and TRBJ2-3; D uncertain. V gave up 5 bases and J gave up 0 bases, with 3 bases separating them. Per germline, CDR1 SGHAT and CDR2 FQNNGV. This CDR3 is 12 amino acids long. In nucleotides, the CDR3 is TGTGCCAGCAGCCCTAGCACAGATACGCAGTATTTT. It yields the protein CASSPSTDTQYF.

A few counts support this clone. The rearrangement joins TRBV7-2 to TRBJ1-2, with 11 bases that match TRBD1. J was trimmed by 7 bases and V by 5 bases; bases with no gene match: 9. Germline V gene data show CDR1 as SGHTA and CDR2 as FQGNSA. The CDR3 sequence is 15 residues long. CDR3 coding DNA: TGTGCCAGCAGCGCCTCCGGGACAGGGGGGGCTGGCTACACCTTC. As protein: CASSASGTGGAGYTF.

The V and J genes are TRBV21-1 and TRBJ1-2. TRBV21-1 is labeled a pseudogene. This CDR3 is 16 amino acids long. The CDR3 nucleotides are TGTGCCAGCAGCAAACGACCAGCCACTCTATGCTATGGCTACACCTTC. It is translated as CASSKRPATLCYGYTF.